Below are 5 T cell receptor beta chains sequenced from a single sample in a study of blood T cells in healthy people across ages. PCR was performed a second time for about 6 to 12 cycles using a sample-barcoded 5' primer and a J-beta primer mix. TCRdb re-called the 5' RACE reads through MiXCR, storing one row per CDR3 protein. This sample has roughly 700,000 distinct CDR3 sequences, with around 32% found just once. What was sequenced was blood. The receptors were gathered from a woman of 80 years or more in good health.

In DNA form, the CDR3 reads TGTGCCAGCGACCTGTCTGGCCTAAATTCACCCCTCCACTTT. Amino acids: CASDLSGLNSPLHF. V and J are TRBV2 and TRBJ1-6; no clear D. Germline V CDR1 and CDR2: SNHLY, FYNNEI. The CDR3 has 14 amino acids. Between the trimmed V and J ends, which lost 8 bases and 7 bases, there was a span of 15 bases.

This clonotype was counted only a few times. The chain employs TRBV12-3 or TRBV12-4 and TRBJ1-6; 9 bases agree with TRBD1. There are 15 residues in the CDR3. V was clipped by 6 bases and J by 10 bases; unmatched bases: 10. CDR3 sequence: CASSPNTGGGSPLHF. The CDR3 nucleotides are TGTGCCAGCAGCCCGAATACAGGGGGCGGATCACCCCTCCACTTT.

This clonotype was seen ten or more times. The gene calls are TRBV5-5 and TRBJ2-7; a possible D gene is TRBD1 (5 bases). CDR1 is SGHKS, CDR2 YYEKEE, per germline (reference sequence). There are 15 residues in the CDR3. Trimming removed 3 bases at V and 3 bases at J, with 16 bases between. The CDR3 DNA reads TGTGCCAGCAGCTCGGCCCCAGGGATTGTCTACGAGCAGTACTTC. Encoded protein: CASSSAPGIVYEQYF.

The chain carries TRBV7-2 and TRBJ1-2; a possible D gene is TRBD1 (5 bases). Germline lookup yields CDR1 SGHTA and CDR2 FQGNSA. The CDR3 spans 14 residues. Trimming removed 2 bases from V and 8 bases from J, with 15 bases in between. The CDR3 here is CASSLRGFSWGYTF. In DNA, the CDR3 is TGTGCCAGCAGCTTAAGGGGATTCTCCTGGGGCTACACCTTC. The full variable domain, completed using reference TRBV7-2 and TRBJ1-2, is GAGVSQSPSNKVTEKGKDVELRCDPISGHTALYWYRQSLGQGLEFLIYFQGNSAPDKSGLPSDRFSAERTGGSVSTLTIQRTQQEDSAVYLCASSLRGFSWGYTFGSGTRLTVV.

The CDR3 nucleotides read TGTGCCAGCTCTCAGGGGGGGATCGGCGACGAGCAGTACTTC. It codes for CASSQGGIGDEQYF. The V gene is TRBV18, the J gene TRBJ2-7; D is tentatively TRBD1 or TRBD2 (7 bases each). Germline V gene sequence: CDR1 KGHSH, CDR2 LQKENI. The V end was cut by 6 bases, the J end by 5 bases, with 17 bases between. The length of the CDR3 is 14 residues.